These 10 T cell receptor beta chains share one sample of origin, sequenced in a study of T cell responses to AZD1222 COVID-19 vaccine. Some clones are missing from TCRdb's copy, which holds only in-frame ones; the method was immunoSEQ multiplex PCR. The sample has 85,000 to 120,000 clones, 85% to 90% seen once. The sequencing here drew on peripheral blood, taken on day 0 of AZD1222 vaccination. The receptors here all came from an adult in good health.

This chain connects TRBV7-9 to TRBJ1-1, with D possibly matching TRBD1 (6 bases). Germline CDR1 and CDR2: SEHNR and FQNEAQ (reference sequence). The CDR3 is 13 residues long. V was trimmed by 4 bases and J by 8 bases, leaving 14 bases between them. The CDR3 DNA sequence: TGTGCCAGCAGCTCTCCACAGGGCCCCGAAGCTTTCTTT. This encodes CASSSPQGPEAFF. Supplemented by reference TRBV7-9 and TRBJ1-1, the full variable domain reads DTGVSQNPRHKITKRGQNVTFRCDPISEHNRLYWYRQTLGQGPEFLTYFQNEAQLEKSRLLSDRFSAERPKGSFSTLEIQRTEQGDSAMYLCASSSPQGPEAFFGQGTRLTVV.

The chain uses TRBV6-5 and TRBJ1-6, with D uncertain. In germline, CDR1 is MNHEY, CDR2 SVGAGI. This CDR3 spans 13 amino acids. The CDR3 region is CAGSVNYNSPLHF. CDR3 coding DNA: TGTGCAGGGTCAGTCAACTATAATTCACCCCTCCACTTT.

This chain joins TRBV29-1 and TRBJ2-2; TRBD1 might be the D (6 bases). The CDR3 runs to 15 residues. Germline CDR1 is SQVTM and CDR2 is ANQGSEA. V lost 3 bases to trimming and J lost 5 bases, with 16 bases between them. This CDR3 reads CSVEGRGRRTGELFF. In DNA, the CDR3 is TGCAGCGTTGAGGGCAGGGGTCGAAGGACCGGGGAGCTGTTTTTT.

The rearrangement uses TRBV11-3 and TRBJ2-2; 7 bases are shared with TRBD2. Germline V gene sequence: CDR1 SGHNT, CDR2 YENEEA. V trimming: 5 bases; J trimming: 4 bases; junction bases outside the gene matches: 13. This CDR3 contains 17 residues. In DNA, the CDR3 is TGTGCCAGCAGCCCTAGCGGAGCGGGTATGGGCACCGGGGAGCTGTTTTTT. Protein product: CASSPSGAGMGTGELFF.

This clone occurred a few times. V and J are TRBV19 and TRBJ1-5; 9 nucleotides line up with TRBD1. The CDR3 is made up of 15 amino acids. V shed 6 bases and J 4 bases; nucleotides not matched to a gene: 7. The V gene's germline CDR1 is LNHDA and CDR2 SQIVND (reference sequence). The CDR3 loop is CASSWGQGSNQPQHF. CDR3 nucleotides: TGTGCCAGTAGCTGGGGACAGGGCTCTAATCAGCCCCAGCATTTT.

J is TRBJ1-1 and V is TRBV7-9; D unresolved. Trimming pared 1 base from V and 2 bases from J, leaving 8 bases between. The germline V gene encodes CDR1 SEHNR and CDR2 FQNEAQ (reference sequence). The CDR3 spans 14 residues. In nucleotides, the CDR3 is TGTGCCAGCAGCTTAGGAGGCGGTAACACTGAAGCTTTCTTT. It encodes CASSLGGGNTEAFF. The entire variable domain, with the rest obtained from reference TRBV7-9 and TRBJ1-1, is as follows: DTGVSQNPRHKITKRGQNVTFRCDPISEHNRLYWYRQTLGQGPEFLTYFQNEAQLEKSRLLSDRFSAERPKGSFSTLEIQRTEQGDSAMYLCASSLGGGNTEAFFGQGTRLTVV.

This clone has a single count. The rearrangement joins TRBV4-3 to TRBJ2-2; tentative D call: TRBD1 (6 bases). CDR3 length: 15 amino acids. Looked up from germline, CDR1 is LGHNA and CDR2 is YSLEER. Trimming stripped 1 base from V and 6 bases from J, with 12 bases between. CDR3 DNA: TGCGCCAGCAGCCAAGCTACAGGGTCCCCCGGGGAGCTGTTTTTT. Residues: CASSQATGSPGELFF.

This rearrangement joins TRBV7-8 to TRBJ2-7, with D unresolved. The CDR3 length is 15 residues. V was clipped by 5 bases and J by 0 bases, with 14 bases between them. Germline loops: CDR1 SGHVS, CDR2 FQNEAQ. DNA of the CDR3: TGTGCCAGCAGCGCCGGCCTAGGGAACTCCTACGAGCAGTACTTC. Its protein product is CASSAGLGNSYEQYF.

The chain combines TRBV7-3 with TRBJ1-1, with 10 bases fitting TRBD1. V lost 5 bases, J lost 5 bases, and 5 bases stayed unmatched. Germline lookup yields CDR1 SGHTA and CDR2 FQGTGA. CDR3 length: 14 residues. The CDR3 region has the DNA TGTGCCAGCAGCCTGGGACAGGGGAGGACTGAAGCTTTCTTT. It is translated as CASSLGQGRTEAFF.

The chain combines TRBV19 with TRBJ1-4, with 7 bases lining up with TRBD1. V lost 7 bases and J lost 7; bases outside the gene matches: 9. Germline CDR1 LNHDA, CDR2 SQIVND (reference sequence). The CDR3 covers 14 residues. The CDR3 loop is CASTSTGLSEKLFF. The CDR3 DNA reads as TGTGCCAGTACCTCGACAGGGCTTAGTGAAAAACTGTTTTTT.